The entry below describes one T cell receptor beta chain. This specimen comes from a study of cytomegalovirus exposure and HLA in healthy donors. Germline V gene data show CDR1 as SGHKS and CDR2 as YYEKEE (reference sequence). The germline V and J ends were trimmed by 0 bases and 9 bases, with 10 bases remaining between them. The length of the CDR3 is 13 residues. The PCR was carried out with 60 Vbeta primers and 13 Jbeta primers. Generated by immunoSEQ multiplex PCR, the TCRdb table keeps only in-frame clones and is missing some. The sample has around 190,000 clones; 81% are singletons. Input material: PBMCs. The chain carries TRBV5-5 and TRBJ1-5; D is uncertain. The receptor was derived from a man aged 18 to 29 in good health and CMV-seronegative. As DNA, the CDR3 is TGTGCCAGCAGCTTGGAAACAGCTCGGCCCCAGCATTTT. Amino acids: CASSLETARPQHF.